This T cell receptor (beta chain) emerged from a study of blood T cell repertoires in COVID-19. With 5 bases removed from V and 4 bases from J, the gap between germline ends came to 17 bases. This CDR3 contains 16 residues. Germline values: CDR1 LNHDA, CDR2 SQIVND (reference sequence). The data were produced by immunoSEQ multiplex PCR, yet TCRdb's version contains in-frame clones alone and is incomplete. Among 150,000 to 200,000 clones, 70% to 85% were seen once, and the ten largest hold 15%. This clone came up once. This chain joins TRBV19 and TRBJ2-2; tentatively, D is TRBD2 (6 bases). The sequence was collected from a man aged 45-65 years who had recovered from COVID-19. The sequencing sample was made of PBMCs or T cells enriched from blood (not recorded which). This CDR3 is CASSVFGRPGTGELFF. The CDR3 nucleotides are TGTGCCAGTAGTGTATTCGGGAGACCTGGCACCGGGGAGCTGTTTTTT.